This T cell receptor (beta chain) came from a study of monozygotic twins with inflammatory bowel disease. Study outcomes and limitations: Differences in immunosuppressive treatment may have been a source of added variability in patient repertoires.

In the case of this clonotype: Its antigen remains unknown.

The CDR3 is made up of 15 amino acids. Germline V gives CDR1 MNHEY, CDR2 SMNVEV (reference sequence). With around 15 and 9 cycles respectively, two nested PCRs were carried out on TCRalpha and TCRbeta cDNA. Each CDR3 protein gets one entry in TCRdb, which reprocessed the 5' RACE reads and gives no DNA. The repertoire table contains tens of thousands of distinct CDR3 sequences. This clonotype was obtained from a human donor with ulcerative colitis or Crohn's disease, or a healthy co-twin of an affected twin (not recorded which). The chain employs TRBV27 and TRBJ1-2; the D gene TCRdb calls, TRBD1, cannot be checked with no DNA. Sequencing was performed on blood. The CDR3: CASSPLPDRLNGYTF.